The clone carrying this T cell receptor beta chain is deemed medium-sized. Its antigen is still unknown. This sample stems from a study of spatial heterogeneity in lung cancer. Across the study: Each time, sequencing found more beta-chain sequences than alpha-chain sequences. Study results and limitations: In tumors, expanded intratumoral alpha and beta TCR counts tracked mutation counts.

Trimming left V 6 bases short and J 1 base short, with 7 bases between. This CDR3 is built from 13 residues. Germline V CDR1 and CDR2: KGHSH, LQKENI. The time point here: sample taken at primary tumor resection. Unsorted samples of tumor, nontumor lung or frozen PBMC had their whole RNA sequenced. TCRdb re-called the 5' RACE reads through MiXCR, storing one row per CDR3 protein. The top ten hold over 9.5% of the sample, which has around 2,700 distinct CDR3 sequences, about 1.5% seen once. This receptor was taken from a male donor with early-stage non-small cell lung cancer. The sample consisted of lung tumor tissue, taken at surgery. The chain recombines TRBV18 with TRBJ2-4, with D possibly TRBD1 on 6 matching bases. CDR3 sequence reads: CASSQGAKNIQYF. The CDR3, as DNA: TGTGCCAGCTCCCAGGGGGCCAAAAACATTCAGTACTTC.